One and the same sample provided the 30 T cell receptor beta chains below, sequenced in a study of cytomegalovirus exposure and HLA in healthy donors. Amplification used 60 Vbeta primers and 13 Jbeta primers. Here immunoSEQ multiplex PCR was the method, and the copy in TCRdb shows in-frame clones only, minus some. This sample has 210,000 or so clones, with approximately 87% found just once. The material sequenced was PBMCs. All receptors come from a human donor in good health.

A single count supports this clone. CDR3 coding DNA: TGTGCCAGCAGTGAACAGGGGGCAACTGAAGCTTTCTTT. It encodes CASSEQGATEAFF. The rearrangement links TRBV6-1 to TRBJ1-1, with 8 bases identical to TRBD1. Germline CDR1 reads MNHNS; CDR2 reads SASEGT. This CDR3 has 13 amino acids. V was pared by 2 bases and J by 5 bases, with 1 base of the junction left unmatched.

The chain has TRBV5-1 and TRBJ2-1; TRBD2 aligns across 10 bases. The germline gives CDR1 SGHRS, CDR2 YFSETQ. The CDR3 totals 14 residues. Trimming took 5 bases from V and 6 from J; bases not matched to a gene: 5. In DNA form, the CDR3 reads TGCGCCAGCAGGTTAACTAGCGGGACCAATGAGCAGTTCTTC. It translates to CASRLTSGTNEQFF.

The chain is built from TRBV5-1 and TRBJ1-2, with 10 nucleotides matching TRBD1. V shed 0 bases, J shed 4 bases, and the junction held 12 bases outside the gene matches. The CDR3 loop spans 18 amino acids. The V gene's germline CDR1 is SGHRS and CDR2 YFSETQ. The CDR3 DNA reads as TGCGCCAGCAGCTTGGCGTGGTTTCCGGGACAGGGGTCCTATGGCTACACCTTC. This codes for CASSLAWFPGQGSYGYTF.

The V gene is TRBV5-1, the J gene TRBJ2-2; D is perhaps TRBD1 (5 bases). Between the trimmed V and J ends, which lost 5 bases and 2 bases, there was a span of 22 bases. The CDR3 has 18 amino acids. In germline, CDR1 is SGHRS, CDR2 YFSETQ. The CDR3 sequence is CASSPDFFSGQNTGELFF. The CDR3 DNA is TGCGCCAGCAGTCCCGATTTTTTTTCCGGACAAAACACCGGGGAGCTGTTTTTT.

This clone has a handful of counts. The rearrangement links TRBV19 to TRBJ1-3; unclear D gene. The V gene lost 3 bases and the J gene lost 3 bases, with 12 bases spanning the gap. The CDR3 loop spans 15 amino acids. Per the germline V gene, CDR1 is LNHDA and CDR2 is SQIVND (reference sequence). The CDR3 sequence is CASSMGVAFGNTIYF. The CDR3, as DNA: TGTGCCAGTAGTATGGGAGTCGCCTTTGGAAACACCATATATTTT.

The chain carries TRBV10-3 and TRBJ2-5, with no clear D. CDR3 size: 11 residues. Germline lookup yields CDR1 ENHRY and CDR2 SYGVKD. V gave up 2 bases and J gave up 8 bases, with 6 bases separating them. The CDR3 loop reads CAISEGSTQYF. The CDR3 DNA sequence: TGTGCCATCAGTGAGGGTAGTACCCAGTACTTC.

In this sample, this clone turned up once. The CDR3 loop reads CASTPTPQSSSTDTQYF. The CDR3 nucleotides read TGTGCCAGCACGCCCACGCCACAGAGCTCTAGCACAGATACGCAGTATTTT. The chain uses TRBV2 and TRBJ2-3; no firm D call. CDR3 length: 17 amino acids. V was clipped by 7 bases and J by 0 bases, with 20 bases between them. The germline V gene has CDR1 SNHLY and CDR2 FYNNEI.

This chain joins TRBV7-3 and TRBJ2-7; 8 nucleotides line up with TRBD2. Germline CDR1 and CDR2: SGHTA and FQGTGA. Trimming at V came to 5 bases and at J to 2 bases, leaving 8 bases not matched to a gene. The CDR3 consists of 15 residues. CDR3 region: CASSPRAGATYEQYF. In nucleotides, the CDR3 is TGTGCCAGCAGCCCAAGAGCGGGAGCGACCTACGAGCAGTACTTC.

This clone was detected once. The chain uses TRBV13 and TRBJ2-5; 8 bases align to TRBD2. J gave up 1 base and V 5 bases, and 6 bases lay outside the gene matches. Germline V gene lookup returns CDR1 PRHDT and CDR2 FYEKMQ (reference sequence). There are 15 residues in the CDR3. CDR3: CASSPQREIQETQYF. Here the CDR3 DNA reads TGTGCCAGCAGCCCCCAGCGGGAGATCCAAGAGACCCAGTACTTC.

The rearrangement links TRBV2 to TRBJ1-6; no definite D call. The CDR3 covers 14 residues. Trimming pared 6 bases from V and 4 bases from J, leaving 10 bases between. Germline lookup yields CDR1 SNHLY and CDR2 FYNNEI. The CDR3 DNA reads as TGTGCCAGCAGGAAAGGAGCTTATAATTCACCCCTCCACTTT. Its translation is CASRKGAYNSPLHF.

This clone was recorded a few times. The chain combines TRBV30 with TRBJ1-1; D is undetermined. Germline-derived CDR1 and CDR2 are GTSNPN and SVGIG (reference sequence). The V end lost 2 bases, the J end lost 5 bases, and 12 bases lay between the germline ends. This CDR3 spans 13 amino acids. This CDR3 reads CAWSSLFGTEAFF. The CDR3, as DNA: TGTGCCTGGAGTTCTCTCTTCGGGACTGAAGCTTTCTTT.

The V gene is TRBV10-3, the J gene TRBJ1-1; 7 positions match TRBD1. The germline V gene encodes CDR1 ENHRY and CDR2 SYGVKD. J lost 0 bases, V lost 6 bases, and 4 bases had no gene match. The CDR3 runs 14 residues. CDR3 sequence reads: CAIREGQMNTEAFF. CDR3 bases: TGTGCCATCAGGGAGGGACAGATGAACACTGAAGCTTTCTTT.

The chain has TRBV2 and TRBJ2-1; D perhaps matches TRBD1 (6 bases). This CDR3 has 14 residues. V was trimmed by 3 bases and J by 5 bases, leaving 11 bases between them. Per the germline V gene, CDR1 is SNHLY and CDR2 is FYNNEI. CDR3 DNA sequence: TGTGCCAGCAGTGATGGGGACATAGACAATGAGCAGTTCTTC. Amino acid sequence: CASSDGDIDNEQFF.

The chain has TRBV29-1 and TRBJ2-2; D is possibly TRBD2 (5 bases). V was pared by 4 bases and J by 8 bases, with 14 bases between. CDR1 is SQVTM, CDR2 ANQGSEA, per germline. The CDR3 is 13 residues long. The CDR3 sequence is CSVVRSGSGELFF. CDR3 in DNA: TGCAGCGTTGTTAGGTCGGGGAGTGGGGAGCTGTTTTTT.

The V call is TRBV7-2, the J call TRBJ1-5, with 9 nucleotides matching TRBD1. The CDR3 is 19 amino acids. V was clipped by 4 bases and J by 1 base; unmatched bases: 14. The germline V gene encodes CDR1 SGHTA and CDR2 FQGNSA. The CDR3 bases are TGTGCCAGCAGCTCCCCCCCCGGGACAGGGATAATGAGCAATCAGCCCCAGCATTTT. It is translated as CASSSPPGTGIMSNQPQHF.

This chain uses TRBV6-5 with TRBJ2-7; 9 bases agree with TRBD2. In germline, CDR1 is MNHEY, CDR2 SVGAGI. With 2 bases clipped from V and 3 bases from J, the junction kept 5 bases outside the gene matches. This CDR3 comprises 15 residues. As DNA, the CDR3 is TGTGCCAGCAGTTACACGCTAGCGGGGAACTACGAGCAGTACTTC. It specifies CASSYTLAGNYEQYF.

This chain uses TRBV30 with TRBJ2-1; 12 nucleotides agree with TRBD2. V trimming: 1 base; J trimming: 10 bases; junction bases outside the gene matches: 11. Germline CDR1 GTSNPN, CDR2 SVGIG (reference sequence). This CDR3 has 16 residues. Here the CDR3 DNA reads TGTGCCTGGAGTGGCGCGGGACTAGCGGGCCTACAGGAGCAGTTCTTC. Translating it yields CAWSGAGLAGLQEQFF.

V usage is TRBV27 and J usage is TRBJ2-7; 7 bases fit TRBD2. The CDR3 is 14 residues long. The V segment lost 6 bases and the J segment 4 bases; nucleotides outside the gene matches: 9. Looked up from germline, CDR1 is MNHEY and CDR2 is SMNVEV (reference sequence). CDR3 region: CASRPGLSYYEQYF. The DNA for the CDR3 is TGTGCCAGCAGGCCGGGACTATCCTATTACGAGCAGTACTTC.

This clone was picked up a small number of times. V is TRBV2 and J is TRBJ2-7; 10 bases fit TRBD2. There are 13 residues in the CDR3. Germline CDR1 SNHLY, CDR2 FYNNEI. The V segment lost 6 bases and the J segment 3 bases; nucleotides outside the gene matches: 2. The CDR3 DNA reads TGTGCCAGCAGGGCTAGCGGGAGCTACGAGCAGTACTTC. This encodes CASRASGSYEQYF.

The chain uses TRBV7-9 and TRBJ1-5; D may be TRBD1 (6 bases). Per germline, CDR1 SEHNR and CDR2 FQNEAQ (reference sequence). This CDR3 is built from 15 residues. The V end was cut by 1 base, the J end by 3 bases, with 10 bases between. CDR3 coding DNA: TGTGCCAGCAGCTTAGGGACAGCCTCCAATCAGCCCCAGCATTTT. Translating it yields CASSLGTASNQPQHF.

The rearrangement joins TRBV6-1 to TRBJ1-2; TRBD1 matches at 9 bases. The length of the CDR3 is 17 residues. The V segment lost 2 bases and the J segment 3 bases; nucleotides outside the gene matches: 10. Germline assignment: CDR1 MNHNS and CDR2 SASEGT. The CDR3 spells CASSEHWTGAHHYGYTF. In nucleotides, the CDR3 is TGTGCCAGCAGTGAACATTGGACAGGGGCCCACCACTATGGCTACACCTTC.

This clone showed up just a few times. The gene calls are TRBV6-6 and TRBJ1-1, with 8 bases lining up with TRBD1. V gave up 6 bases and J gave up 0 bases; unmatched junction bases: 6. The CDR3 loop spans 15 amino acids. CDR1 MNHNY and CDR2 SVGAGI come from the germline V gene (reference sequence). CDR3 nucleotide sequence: TGTGCCAGCAGGGAAGGACAGGGATTGAACACTGAAGCTTTCTTT. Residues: CASREGQGLNTEAFF.

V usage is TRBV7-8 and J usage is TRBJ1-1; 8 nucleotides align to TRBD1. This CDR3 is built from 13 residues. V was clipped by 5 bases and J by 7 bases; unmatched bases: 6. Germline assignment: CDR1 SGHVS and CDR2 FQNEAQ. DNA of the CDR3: TGTGCCAGCAGCAACGACAGGGGTATTGAAGCTTTCTTT. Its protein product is CASSNDRGIEAFF.

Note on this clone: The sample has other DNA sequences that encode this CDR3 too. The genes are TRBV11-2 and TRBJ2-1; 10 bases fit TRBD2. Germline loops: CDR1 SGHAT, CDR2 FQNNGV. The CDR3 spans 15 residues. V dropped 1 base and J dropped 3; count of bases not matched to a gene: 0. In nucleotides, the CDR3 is TGTGCCAGCAGCTTAGGACTAGCGGGCTACAATGAGCAGTTCTTC. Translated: CASSLGLAGYNEQFF.

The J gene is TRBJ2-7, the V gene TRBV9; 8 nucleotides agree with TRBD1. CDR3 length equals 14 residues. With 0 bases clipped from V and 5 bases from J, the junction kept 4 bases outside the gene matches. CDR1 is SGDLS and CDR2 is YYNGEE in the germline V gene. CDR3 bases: TGTGCCAGCAGCGTAGCAGGACAGGGACACGAGCAGTACTTC. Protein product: CASSVAGQGHEQYF.

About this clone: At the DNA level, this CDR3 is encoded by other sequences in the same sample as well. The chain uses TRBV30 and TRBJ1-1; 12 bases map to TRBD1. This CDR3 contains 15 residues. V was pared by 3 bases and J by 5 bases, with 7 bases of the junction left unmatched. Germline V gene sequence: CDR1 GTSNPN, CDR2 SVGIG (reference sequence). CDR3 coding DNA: TGTGCCTGGAGCCCAGGGACAGGGGGCGCTACTGAAGCTTTCTTT. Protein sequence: CAWSPGTGGATEAFF.

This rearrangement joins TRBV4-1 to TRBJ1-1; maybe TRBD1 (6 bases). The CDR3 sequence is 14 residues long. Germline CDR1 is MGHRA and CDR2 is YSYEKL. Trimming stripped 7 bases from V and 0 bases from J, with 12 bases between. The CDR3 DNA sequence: TGCGCCAGCACGCCAACAGGGTTGAACACTGAAGCTTTCTTT. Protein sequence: CASTPTGLNTEAFF.

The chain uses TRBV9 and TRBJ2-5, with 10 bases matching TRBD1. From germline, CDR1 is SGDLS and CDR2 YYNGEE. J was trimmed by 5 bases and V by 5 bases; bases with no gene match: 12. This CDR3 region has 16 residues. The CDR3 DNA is TGTGCCAGCAGTGAGAGGGGACAGGGGCCTTTGGAGACCCAGTACTTC. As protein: CASSERGQGPLETQYF.

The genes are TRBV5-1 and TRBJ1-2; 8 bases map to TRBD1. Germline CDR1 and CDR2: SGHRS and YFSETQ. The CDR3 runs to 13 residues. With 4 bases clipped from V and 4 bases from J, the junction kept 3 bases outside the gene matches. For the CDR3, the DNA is TGCGCCAGCAGCGCGGACAGGGTCTATGGCTACACCTTC. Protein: CASSADRVYGYTF.

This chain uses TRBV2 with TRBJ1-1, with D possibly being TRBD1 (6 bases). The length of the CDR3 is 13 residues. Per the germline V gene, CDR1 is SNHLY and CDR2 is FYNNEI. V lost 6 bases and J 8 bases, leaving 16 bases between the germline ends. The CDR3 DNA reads TGTGCCAGCAGCGTACAGGGCCAGCTAGAAGCTTTCTTT. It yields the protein CASSVQGQLEAFF. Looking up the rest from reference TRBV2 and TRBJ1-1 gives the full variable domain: EPEVTQTPSHQVTQMGQEVILRCVPISNHLYFYWYRQILGQKVEFLVSFYNNEISEKSEIFDDQFSVERPDGSNFTLKIRSTKLEDSAMYFCASSVQGQLEAFFGQGTRLTVV.